This T cell receptor beta chain was documented in a study of shared clonotypes between healthy human individuals. Findings and caveats of the study: Among donors, clonotype sharing was expected to be affected by sequencing depth.

Recent acute infections and vaccinations were absent in the healthy HIV-negative adult donors. Concerning this clone itself: Its cognate antigen is unknown.

The assay was run at deep level. Here immunoSEQ multiplex PCR was the method, and the copy in TCRdb shows in-frame clones only, minus some. The table lists 400,000 to 600,000 clones, 75% to 80% of them singletons, with 12% in the top ten. The germline V gene encodes CDR1 MDHEN and CDR2 SYDVKM. The CDR3 has 15 residues. Trimming took off 2 bases at V and 2 bases at J, with 12 bases between the two ends. What was sequenced was PBMCs. The clonotype originates from a woman between 35 and 50 years old in good health. Some clones in this sample may be carry-over from other donors' samples. J is TRBJ1-1 and V is TRBV28; D is unclear. CDR3 protein: CASSLTDFVNTEAFF. The CDR3 DNA reads as TGTGCCAGCAGTTTAACAGATTTTGTTAACACTGAAGCTTTCTTT. Filled out from reference TRBV28 and TRBJ1-1, the complete variable domain reads DVKVTQSSRYLVKRTGEKVFLECVQDMDHENMFWYRQDPGLGLRLIYFSYDVKMKEKGDIPEGYSVSREKKERFSLILESASTNQTSMYLCASSLTDFVNTEAFFGQGTRLTVV.